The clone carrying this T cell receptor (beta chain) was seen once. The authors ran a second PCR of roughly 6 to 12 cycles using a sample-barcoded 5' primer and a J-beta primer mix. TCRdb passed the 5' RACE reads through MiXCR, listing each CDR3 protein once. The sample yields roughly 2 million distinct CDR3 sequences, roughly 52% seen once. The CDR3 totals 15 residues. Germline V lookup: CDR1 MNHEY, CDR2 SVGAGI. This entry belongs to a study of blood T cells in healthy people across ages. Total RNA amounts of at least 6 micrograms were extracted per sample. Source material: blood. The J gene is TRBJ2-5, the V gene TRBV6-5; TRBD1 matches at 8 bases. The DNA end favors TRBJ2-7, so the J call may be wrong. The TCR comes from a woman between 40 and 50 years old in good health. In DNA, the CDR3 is TGTGCCAGCAGTTGCTCGAGCGGACAGGGCGACGAGCAGTACTTC. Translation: CASSCSSGQGDEQYF.